Reported below is one T cell receptor (beta chain). The target antigen is unknown. This entry is derived from a study of shared clonotypes between healthy human individuals. Findings and caveats of the study: It was the non-shared clonotypes that had lower generation probabilities than clonotypes shared by all four donors. Blood was the sole source, and tissue repertoires probably differ.

Genomic DNA (from each subset) was split evenly across several immunoSEQ plates. Clones were sequenced by immunoSEQ multiplex PCR, and TCRdb holds only the in-frame ones, with some missing. The sample records 1.6 million or so clones, roughly 97% being singletons. The sample was naive CD4+ T cells sorted from blood. The subset: CD45RA+ positively selected. This receptor was taken from a young man in good health.

CDR3 amino acids: CSVDDRGMIRAFF. The CDR3 bases are TGCAGCGTTGATGACAGGGGCATGATACGAGCTTTCTTT. The chain combines TRBV29-1 with TRBJ1-1; 8 bases align to TRBD1. CDR3 length: 13 amino acids. V dropped 3 bases and J dropped 10; count of bases not matched to a gene: 10. The germline CDR1 and CDR2 sequences are SQVTM and ANQGSEA.